The clone carrying this T cell receptor (beta chain) was picked up a small number of times. What it recognizes is unknown. V dropped 5 bases and J dropped 9; count of bases not matched to a gene: 12. Germline CDR1 and CDR2: LNHDA and SQIVND (reference sequence). The CDR3 spans 15 residues. The sample is drawn from a study of cytomegalovirus exposure and HLA in healthy donors. Findings and caveats of the study: In a later analysis, parvovirus B19, influenza, CMV and Epstein-Barr virus appeared linked to several top co-occurrence clusters.

Use of 60 Vbeta and 13 Jbeta primers characterized the PCR. Sequenced by immunoSEQ multiplex PCR; TCRdb stores in-frame clones only, minus some. The table records more than 110,000 clones, around three quarters of them present only once. The sequencing input was PBMCs. This chain uses TRBV19 with TRBJ1-5; 8 nucleotides line up with TRBD1. The receptor comes from a woman aged 55-75 years in good health and CMV-seropositive. In nucleotides, the CDR3 is TGTGCCAGTAGTCTCGGACAGGGTGGGGTCGGGCCCCAGCATTTT. This translates into CASSLGQGGVGPQHF.